This TCR beta chain is from a study of vaccination and CD4 T cells after COVID-19. About the study: Diagnosis preceded the drawing of post-COVID samples by a median around 100 days (range 35 to 161). Study-wide findings and caveats: In convalescent patients, 304 of 307 vaccine-specific clones were spike mono-reactive.

Each CDR3 protein gets one entry after TCRdb re-called the PCR reads with MiXCR. This sample has about 21,000 distinct CDR3 sequences, with more than 45% found just once. On this clonotype: Its matching antigen is unknown.

Trimming took off 5 bases at V and 5 bases at J, with 9 bases between the two ends. The CDR3 contains 12 residues. V is TRBV12-3 or TRBV12-4 and J is TRBJ2-5; D may match TRBD1 or TRBD2 (5 bases each). The sequencing here drew on CD4+ T cells from blood, taken before SARS-CoV-2 vaccination. The clonotype originates from a human donor who had recovered from COVID-19. The CDR3 DNA reads as TGTGCCAGCAGTCCAGGGAGTGAGACCCAGTACTTC. This encodes CASSPGSETQYF.